The 2 T cell receptor beta chains below were found in one sample sequenced in a study of shared clonotypes between healthy human individuals. TCRdb's table, derived via immunoSEQ multiplex PCR, lists solely in-frame clones and lacks some. Here the sample spans roughly 2,000,000 clones, 85% to 95% being singletons. CD45RO-negative, CCR7-positively selected cells formed the naive CD8 fraction, excluding terminally differentiated effector memory CD45RA+ cells. Specimen: naive CD8+ T cells sorted from blood. The receptors here all came from a man in his late teens or twenties in good health.

The chain combines TRBV7-6 with TRBJ2-2, with 8 bases identical to TRBD2. CDR3 length equals 18 residues. CDR1 SGHVS and CDR2 FNYEAQ come from the germline V gene. V lost 1 base, J lost 4 bases, and 11 bases stayed unmatched. This CDR3 reads CASSLGASGRGFTGELFF. CDR3 in DNA: TGTGCCAGCAGCTTAGGCGCGAGCGGGAGAGGTTTCACCGGGGAGCTGTTTTTT.

This clone was seen just once. The gene calls are TRBV6-1 and TRBJ2-1; 7 bases agree with TRBD1. The CDR3 has 15 residues. The germline gives CDR1 MNHNS, CDR2 SASEGT. The ends lost 7 bases at V and 4 bases at J; junction bases unmatched: 10. CDR3 DNA: TGTGCCAGCAAATTTGCCGGGACAGTTTACAATGAGCAGTTCTTC. It yields the protein CASKFAGTVYNEQFF.